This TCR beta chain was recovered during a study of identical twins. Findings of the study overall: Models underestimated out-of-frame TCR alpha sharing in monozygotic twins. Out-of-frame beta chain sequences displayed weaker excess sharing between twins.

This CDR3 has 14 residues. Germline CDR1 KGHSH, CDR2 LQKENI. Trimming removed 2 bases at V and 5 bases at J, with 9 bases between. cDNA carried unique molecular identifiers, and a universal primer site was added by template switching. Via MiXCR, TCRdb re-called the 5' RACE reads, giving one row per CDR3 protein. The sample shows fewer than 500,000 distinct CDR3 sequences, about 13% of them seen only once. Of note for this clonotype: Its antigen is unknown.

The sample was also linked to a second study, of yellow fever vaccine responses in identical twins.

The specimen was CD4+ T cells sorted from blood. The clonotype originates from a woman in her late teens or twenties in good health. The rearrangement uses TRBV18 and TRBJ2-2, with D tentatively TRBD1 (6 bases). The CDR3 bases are TGTGCCAGCTCACCAGGGGGCCGGACCGGGGAGCTGTTTTTT. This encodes CASSPGGRTGELFF.